The present T cell receptor (beta chain) was sequenced within a study of T cell repertoires in cytomegalovirus infection. Background on the study: Public TCR beta signature analysis indicated the presence of both CMV infection and matching HLA type. Overall study findings and caveats: CMV-specific TCR beta clonotypes restricted by HLA-C were the ones dominating the ex vivo response.

TCRdb fed the reads into MiXCR, producing one record per CDR3 protein. The table includes 700,000 to 950,000 distinct CDR3 sequences, 32% detected once. On this clonotype itself: Its antigen is not identified. A read error is possible here, since a much larger clone lies one base away.

This TCR derives from a human donor in good health (CMV status not recorded). Some clones in this sample may be carry-over from other donors' samples. The sample here was cultured CD8+ T cells from PBMCs, taken from culture after CMV antigen stimulation.

The CDR3 DNA follows: TGTGCCAGCAGTGAAAGAGCGGGGAGCTCCTACAATGTGCAGTTCTTC. Protein: CASSERAGSSYNVQFF. The V and J genes are TRBV6-1 and TRBJ2-1, with 7 bases aligning to TRBD2. CDR1 and CDR2 (germline): MNHNS, SASEGT. The CDR3 runs 16 residues.